This T cell receptor beta chain emerged from a study of blood T cell repertoires in COVID-19. V lost 0 bases to trimming and J lost 0 bases, with 9 bases between them. This CDR3 contains 16 residues. Germline V gives CDR1 LGHNA, CDR2 YNFKEQ. Turning to this clone: Other nucleotide sequences from this sample produce the same CDR3.

Per the study methods: Amplification of reference gene primers was used by the study to estimate nucleated cell counts. Measured with immunoSEQ multiplex PCR; TCRdb has only the in-frame clones, and not every one. The V and J calls and clone size were taken over from that table, and D and trimming were inferred from the DNA. Counted here are 250,000 to 300,000 clones, 84% occurring once; the ten biggest clones make up under 4.5%. Sequenced input: PBMCs or T cells enriched from blood (not recorded which). The receptor was derived from a man aged 25 to 40 with acute COVID-19. This chain links TRBV4-2 with TRBJ2-1, with D maybe TRBD2 (5 bases). CDR3 in DNA: TGTGCCAGCAGCCAAGAGGGTACTAGCTCCTACAATGAGCAGTTCTTC. Encoded protein: CASSQEGTSSYNEQFF.